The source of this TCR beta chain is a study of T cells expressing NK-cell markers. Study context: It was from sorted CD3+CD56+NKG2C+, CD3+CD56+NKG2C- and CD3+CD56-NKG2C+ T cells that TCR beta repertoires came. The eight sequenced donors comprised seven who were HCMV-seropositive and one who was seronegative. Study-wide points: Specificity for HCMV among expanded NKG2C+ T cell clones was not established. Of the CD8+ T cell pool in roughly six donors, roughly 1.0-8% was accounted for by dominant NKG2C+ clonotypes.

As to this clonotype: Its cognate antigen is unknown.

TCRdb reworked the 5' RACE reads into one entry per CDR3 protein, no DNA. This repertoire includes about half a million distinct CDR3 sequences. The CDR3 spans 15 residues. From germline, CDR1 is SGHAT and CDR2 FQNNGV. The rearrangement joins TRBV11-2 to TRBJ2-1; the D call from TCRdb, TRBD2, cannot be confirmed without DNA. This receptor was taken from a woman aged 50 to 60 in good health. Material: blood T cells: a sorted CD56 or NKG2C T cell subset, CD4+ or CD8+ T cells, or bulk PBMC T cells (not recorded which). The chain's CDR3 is CASSLNGGPANEQFF.